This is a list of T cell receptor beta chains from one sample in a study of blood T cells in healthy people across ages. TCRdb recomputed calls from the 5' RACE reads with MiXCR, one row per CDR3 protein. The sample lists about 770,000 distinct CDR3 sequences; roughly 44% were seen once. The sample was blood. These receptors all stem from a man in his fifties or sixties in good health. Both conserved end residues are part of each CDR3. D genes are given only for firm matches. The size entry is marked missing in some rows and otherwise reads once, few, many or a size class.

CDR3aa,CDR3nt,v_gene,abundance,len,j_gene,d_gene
CASSLAWDSVYF,TGTGCCAGCAGCTTAGCATGGGACTCCGTGTACTTC,TRBV7-2,few,12,TRBJ2-7,.
CASSVGPPVDTGELFF,TGTGCCAGCAGCGTCGGGCCTCCGGTCGACACCGGGGAGCTGTTTTTT,TRBV5-6,.,16,TRBJ2-2,.
CASSPDRGADEQYF,TGTGCCAGCAGCCCGGACAGGGGGGCGGACGAGCAGTACTTC,TRBV2,.,14,TRBJ2-7,TRBD1
CASSSSGIPSTDTQYF,TGTGCCAGCAGCAGTAGCGGGATCCCTAGCACAGATACGCAGTATTTT,TRBV28,.,16,TRBJ2-3,TRBD2
CASSRQATDYGYTF,TGCGCCAGCAGCAGACAGGCGACGGACTATGGCTACACCTTC,TRBV5-1,.,14,TRBJ1-2,.
CATSDPRDSIDTQYF,TGTGCCACCAGTGATCCCCGGGACTCAATAGATACGCAGTATTTT,TRBV24-1,.,15,TRBJ2-3,.
CASSLSRNNEQFF,TGTGCCAGCAGCTTATCCCGGAACAATGAGCAGTTCTTC,TRBV7-2,.,13,TRBJ2-1,.
CASSQLIPGETQYF,TGTGCCAGCAGCCAACTGATTCCTGGGGAGACCCAGTACTTC,TRBV14,few,14,TRBJ2-5,.
CASSKKNGDTPGTEAFF,TGTGCCAGCAGCAAAAAAAATGGAGACACCCCGGGCACTGAAGCTTTCTTT,TRBV21-1,few,17,TRBJ1-1,.
CSAVARSARVEQYF,TGCAGTGCTGTGGCGCGGTCGGCTCGGGTCGAGCAGTACTTC,TRBV20-1,.,14,TRBJ2-7,.
CATSDFKSHEQYF,TGTGCCACCAGTGATTTTAAAAGCCACGAGCAGTACTTC,TRBV24-1,.,13,TRBJ2-7,.
CSATSPTRNFDEQFF,TGCAGTGCTACTAGTCCTACCCGCAACTTCGATGAGCAGTTCTTC,TRBV20-1,few,15,TRBJ2-1,.
CASSLTAGEQYF,TGTGCCAGCAGCCTAACGGCGGGCGAGCAGTACTTC,TRBV12-3/TRBV12-4,many,12,TRBJ2-7,.
CASSSRGGMGTEAFF,TGTGCCAGCAGCTCCCGGGGAGGGATGGGCACTGAAGCTTTCTTT,TRBV7-9,.,15,TRBJ1-1,.
CASSIPPSALYNEQFF,TGTGCCAGCAGTATCCCCCCGTCGGCGCTGTACAATGAGCAGTTCTTC,TRBV6-2/TRBV6-3,.,16,TRBJ2-1,.
CASSWAGGPADTQYF,TGTGCCAGCAGCTGGGCGGGGGGGCCTGCAGATACGCAGTATTTT,TRBV5-5,once,15,TRBJ2-3,TRBD2
CASSVVGRQTYEQYF,TGTGCCAGCAGCGTAGTCGGACGACAGACCTACGAGCAGTACTTC,TRBV9,.,15,TRBJ2-7,.
CSARGEGAFFGYGYTF,TGCAGTGCTAGAGGGGAGGGGGCCTTTTTCGGCTATGGCTACACCTTC,TRBV20-1,.,16,TRBJ1-2,TRBD1
CASRGQGGSYEQYF,TGTGCCAGCAGGGGACAGGGGGGCTCCTACGAGCAGTACTTC,TRBV28,.,14,TRBJ2-7,TRBD1
CASSPTPTGGTDTQYF,TGCGCCAGCAGCCCCACCCCGACAGGGGGCACAGATACGCAGTATTTT,TRBV4-3,.,16,TRBJ2-3,TRBD1
CASSQEGAQETQYF,TGCGCCAGCAGCCAAGAGGGGGCCCAAGAGACCCAGTACTTC,TRBV4-3,few,14,TRBJ2-5,.
CASSFVGNYGYTF,TGTGCTAGCAGTTTTGTTGGCAATTATGGCTACACCTTC,TRBV12-3/TRBV12-4,.,13,TRBJ1-2,.
CSALWRAGPAEAFF,TGCAGTGCTCTGTGGAGGGCAGGGCCGGCTGAAGCTTTCTTT,TRBV20-1,.,14,TRBJ1-1,.
CASSRQEYGYTF,TGTGCCAGCAGTCGACAGGAGTATGGCTACACCTTC,TRBV6-5,few,12,TRBJ1-2,.
CASRHRDSLYEQFF,TGTGCCAGCAGACACAGGGATTCCCTCTACGAGCAGTTCTTC,TRBV27,.,14,TRBJ2-1,.
CASSLRQFHYTF,TGTGCCAGCAGCTTACGACAGTTTCACTACACCTTC,TRBV11-2,.,12,TRBJ1-2,.
CATSRAGQTLYNEQFF,TGTGCCACCAGCAGAGCTGGGCAAACCCTGTACAATGAGCAGTTCTTC,TRBV15,many,16,TRBJ2-1,.
CASSSPGAGNEQYF,TGTGCCAGCAGCTCTCCGGGGGCGGGGAATGAGCAGTACTTC,TRBV4-2,few,14,TRBJ2-7,.
CASSLESGFHTAKTQYF,TGTGCCAGCAGCTTAGAATCGGGATTTCACACTGCAAAGACCCAGTACTTC,TRBV7-2,few,17,TRBJ2-5,.
CASRGDMINSPLHF,TGTGCCAGCAGGGGAGACATGATTAATTCACCCCTCCACTTT,TRBV25-1,.,14,TRBJ1-6,.
CASSEEAGASGYTF,TGTGCCAGCAGTGAAGAGGCAGGGGCTAGCGGCTACACCTTC,TRBV2,.,14,TRBJ1-2,.
CSARFQQNNEQFF,TGCAGTGCTAGGTTCCAGCAGAACAATGAGCAGTTCTTC,TRBV20-1,few,13,TRBJ2-1,.
CSARAPTGENEKLFF,TGCAGTGCTAGAGCCCCGACAGGAGAAAATGAAAAACTGTTTTTT,TRBV20-1,.,15,TRBJ1-4,.
CAWSEDRGGYGAFF,TGTGCCTGGAGCGAGGACAGGGGAGGGTATGGAGCTTTCTTT,TRBV30,.,14,TRBJ1-1,TRBD1
CASRGHGLGDTQYF,TGCGCCAGCAGAGGTCACGGTTTAGGCGATACGCAGTATTTT,TRBV5-1,few,14,TRBJ2-3,.
CSAPVNSETQYF,TGCAGTGCCCCAGTCAACTCGGAGACCCAGTACTTC,TRBV20-1,.,12,TRBJ2-5,.
CASSEDPRNTEAFF,TGTGCCAGCAGCGAAGATCCGAGGAACACTGAAGCTTTCTTT,TRBV12-3/TRBV12-4,.,14,TRBJ1-1,.
CASSPHGAETQYF,TGCGCCAGCAGCCCCCACGGGGCAGAGACCCAGTACTTC,TRBV5-1,.,13,TRBJ2-5,.
CASSLGAIHQPQHF,TGTGCCAGCAGCTTAGGAGCAATTCATCAGCCCCAGCATTTT,TRBV28,.,14,TRBJ1-5,.
CASSMGTAPEKLFF,TGTGCCAGTAGTATGGGGACCGCCCCTGAAAAACTGTTTTTT,TRBV19,.,14,TRBJ1-4,.
CATSRESWGKEGYTF,TGTGCCACCAGCAGAGAGAGTTGGGGAAAAGAGGGCTACACCTTC,TRBV15,.,15,TRBJ1-2,.
CASSQGQGVAKNIQYF,TGTGCCAGCAGCCAAGGACAGGGTGTAGCCAAAAACATTCAGTACTTC,TRBV11-3,once,16,TRBJ2-4,TRBD1
CASSVEGGPPDEQYF,TGTGCCAGCAGCGTAGAAGGGGGCCCCCCGGACGAGCAGTACTTC,TRBV9,.,15,TRBJ2-7,TRBD1
CAGSSELVPQHF,TGTGCCGGCAGTTCCGAACTCGTCCCCCAGCATTTT,TRBV6-6,.,12,TRBJ1-5,.